A single sample is the source of the 28 T cell receptor beta chains below, sequenced in a study of cytomegalovirus exposure and HLA in healthy donors. Profiled with immunoSEQ multiplex PCR; TCRdb holds only in-frame clones, not every one. The sample has fewer than 400,000 clones, roughly 86% seen once. The sample comprised PBMCs. The receptors shown here come from a man aged 30-40 years in good health and CMV-seronegative.

V usage is TRBV5-1 and J usage is TRBJ1-1, with D maybe TRBD1 (6 bases). Germline loops: CDR1 SGHRS, CDR2 YFSETQ. V shed 1 base and J shed 1 base, with 17 bases lying between them. There are 17 residues in the CDR3. The CDR3 DNA follows: TGCGCCAGCAGCTTGAAGGGGGACGGAGGTACGAACACTGAAGCTTTCTTT. Residues: CASSLKGDGGTNTEAFF.

This clone was recorded a few times. This chain links TRBV5-1 with TRBJ2-7, with D possibly being TRBD1 (6 bases). The germline CDR1 and CDR2 sequences are SGHRS and YFSETQ. This CDR3 has 13 amino acids. Trimming took off 5 bases at V and 2 bases at J, with 11 bases between the two ends. CDR3 residues: CASSQGPTYEQYF. In DNA form, the CDR3 reads TGCGCCAGCAGTCAGGGGCCCACCTACGAGCAGTACTTC.

The genes are TRBV29-1 and TRBJ1-2; a possible D gene is TRBD1 (6 bases). The length of the CDR3 is 13 residues. Trimming removed 6 bases at V and 2 bases at J, with 13 bases between. Germline-derived CDR1 and CDR2 are SQVTM and ANQGSEA. The CDR3 DNA is TGCAGCGTCCACCACCAGGGGAACTATGGCTACACCTTC. Translated: CSVHHQGNYGYTF.

This clone was detected once. This chain joins TRBV21-1 and TRBJ2-3; the table gives TRBD1 as D, unverified against the DNA. TRBV21-1 is a pseudogene locus. The CDR3 has 12 amino acids. The CDR3 region has the DNA TGTGCCAGCAGGCAGGATCATTTGTCGCAGTATTTT. This codes for CASRQDHLSQYF.

The CDR3 is CASSLVGDRGDEQYF. CDR3 in DNA: TGTGCCAGCAGCTTAGTGGGGGACAGGGGAGACGAGCAGTACTTC. The chain employs TRBV7-6 and TRBJ2-7; TRBD1 agrees at 10 bases. The CDR3 length is 15 residues. Trimming at V came to 1 base and at J to 5 bases, leaving 5 bases not matched to a gene. Germline loops: CDR1 SGHVS, CDR2 FNYEAQ.

V and J are TRBV7-9 and TRBJ1-6; D may be TRBD1 (5 bases). The V and J ends lost 4 bases and 7 bases respectively, with 14 bases between them. Per germline, CDR1 SEHNR and CDR2 FQNEAQ (reference sequence). The CDR3 runs to 15 residues. The CDR3 protein is CASSSGAVVNSPLHF. In DNA, the CDR3 is TGTGCCAGCAGCTCTGGGGCAGTCGTAAATTCACCCCTCCACTTT.

On this clone: Relative to the germline gene, one junction end is altered; a read error may explain this. The chain combines TRBV2 with TRBJ2-2; 10 nucleotides align to TRBD1. CDR1 SNHLY and CDR2 FYNNEI come from the germline V gene. The CDR3 is 12 residues long. DNA for the CDR3: TGCGGAGGGACAGGGGACACCGGGGAGCTGTTTTTT. This translates into CGGTGDTGELFF.

J is TRBJ1-2 and V is TRBV11-2; 7 nucleotides align to TRBD1. CDR1 and CDR2 from the germline V gene are SGHAT and FQNNGV. This CDR3 is 15 amino acids long. After removal of 4 bases from V and 3 bases from J, the junction contained 8 bases not matched to a gene. The CDR3 DNA reads TGTGCCAGCAGCTCGCTCAATACAGGGGACTATGGCTACACCTTC. Protein: CASSSLNTGDYGYTF.

The gene calls are TRBV6-1 and TRBJ1-5; 7 bases match TRBD1. J lost 3 bases, V lost 6 bases, and 5 bases had no gene match. This CDR3 region has 14 residues. Germline V gene sequence: CDR1 MNHNS, CDR2 SASEGT. The CDR3 sequence: CASRETGSNQPQHF. For the CDR3, the DNA is TGTGCCAGCAGGGAGACAGGGTCCAATCAGCCCCAGCATTTT.

The chain has TRBV30 and TRBJ1-2; TRBD1 aligns across 7 bases. V dropped 3 bases and J dropped 5; count of bases not matched to a gene: 6. The CDR3 covers 13 residues. The germline V gene has CDR1 GTSNPN and CDR2 SVGIG (reference sequence). This CDR3 is CAWSPQGWYGYTF. CDR3 sequence (DNA): TGTGCCTGGAGCCCACAGGGGTGGTATGGCTACACCTTC.

A single count supports this clone. The rearrangement uses TRBV18 and TRBJ2-7, with 9 positions matching TRBD1. CDR3 length equals 16 residues. V lost 5 bases to trimming and J lost 2 bases; unmatched junction nucleotides: 10. The germline gives CDR1 KGHSH, CDR2 LQKENI. CDR3 in amino acids: CASSLNRGLETYEQYF. The CDR3 DNA reads as TGTGCCAGCTCATTAAACAGGGGGCTCGAGACCTACGAGCAGTACTTC.

The chain is built from TRBV5-1 and TRBJ2-7; 7 positions agree with TRBD1. V was clipped by 2 bases and J by 2 bases; unmatched bases: 7. The germline V gene has CDR1 SGHRS and CDR2 YFSETQ. This CDR3 has 15 residues. This CDR3 reads CASSLRQGAPYEQYF. CDR3 bases: TGCGCCAGCAGCTTAAGACAGGGTGCTCCCTACGAGCAGTACTTC.

The CDR3: CASSYSPGQNTEAFF. CDR3 DNA: TGTGCCAGCAGCTACTCACCGGGACAGAACACTGAAGCTTTCTTT. The rearrangement links TRBV11-2 to TRBJ1-1; tentatively, D is TRBD1 (6 bases). The length of the CDR3 is 15 residues. V shed 4 bases and J shed 1 base, with 13 bases lying between them. CDR1 SGHAT and CDR2 FQNNGV come from the germline V gene.

This chain connects TRBV28 to TRBJ1-5, with D perhaps matching TRBD1 (5 bases). Per the germline V gene, CDR1 is MDHEN and CDR2 is SYDVKM. This CDR3 region has 12 residues. The V and J ends lost 3 bases and 9 bases respectively, with 9 bases between them. CDR3 amino acids: CASSFGGSPQHF. The DNA of the CDR3 is TGTGCCAGCAGTTTCGGGGGATCGCCCCAGCATTTT.

V usage is TRBV5-5 and J usage is TRBJ2-7, with D possibly being TRBD2 (5 bases). There are 13 residues in the CDR3. Per germline, CDR1 SGHKS and CDR2 YYEKEE (reference sequence). Trimming took off 2 bases at V and 2 bases at J, with 8 bases between the two ends. CDR3 sequence (DNA): TGTGCCAGCAGCTTCGGGATTGCCTACGAGCAGTACTTC. This encodes CASSFGIAYEQYF.

The chain joins TRBV4-3 to TRBJ2-3, with no clear D. Trimming removed 3 bases at V and 1 base at J, with 8 bases between. The CDR3 is made up of 14 amino acids. Germline values: CDR1 LGHNA, CDR2 YSLEER. This CDR3 reads CASSHYSGTDTQYF. In nucleotides, the CDR3 is TGCGCCAGCAGCCATTATTCTGGCACAGATACGCAGTATTTT.

The chain employs TRBV5-1 and TRBJ2-1; TRBD2 matches at 11 bases. Germline V CDR1 and CDR2: SGHRS, YFSETQ. CDR3 length: 18 amino acids. J gave up 7 bases and V 4 bases, and 16 bases lay outside the gene matches. The CDR3, as DNA: TGCGCCAGCAGCAATACCGTTTCGCTAGCGGGGGGTGAGAATGAGCAGTTCTTC. As protein: CASSNTVSLAGGENEQFF.

This clone was observed once. This chain uses TRBV18 with TRBJ1-6, with D unresolved. Germline V lookup: CDR1 KGHSH, CDR2 LQKENI. CDR3 length: 15 residues. The V end was cut by 4 bases, the J end by 9 bases, with 16 bases between. CDR3 amino acids: CASSLQTAEGSPLHF. The CDR3 coding sequence is TGTGCCAGCTCACTTCAAACAGCCGAGGGTTCACCCCTCCACTTT.

This chain links TRBV7-9 with TRBJ2-1, with a weak D call TRBD2 (7 bases). With 5 bases removed from V and 8 bases from J, the gap between germline ends came to 22 bases. Germline V gene lookup returns CDR1 SEHNR and CDR2 FQNEAQ (reference sequence). The CDR3 consists of 16 residues. CDR3 in amino acids: CASSRGGGARIDEQFF. CDR3 in DNA: TGTGCCAGCAGCCGCGGAGGGGGGGCCAGGATCGATGAGCAGTTCTTC.

The V gene is TRBV7-9, the J gene TRBJ1-3; 7 bases agree with TRBD1. Germline CDR1 is SEHNR and CDR2 is FQNEAQ (reference sequence). CDR3 length: 15 residues. V shed 5 bases, J shed 9 bases, and the junction held 13 bases outside the gene matches. The CDR3 sequence: CASSPMDRPRGTIYF. The CDR3 DNA reads TGTGCCAGCAGCCCGATGGACAGGCCTAGGGGCACCATATATTTT.

This rearrangement joins TRBV5-4 to TRBJ2-7; 7 nucleotides line up with TRBD1. This CDR3 has 15 amino acids. Unmatched junction bases numbered 7, after V lost 2 bases and J lost 2 bases. In germline, CDR1 is SGHNT, CDR2 YYREEE (reference sequence). CDR3 protein: CASSFYRGPTYEQYF. CDR3 in DNA: TGTGCCAGCAGCTTCTACAGGGGACCGACCTACGAGCAGTACTTC.

The CDR3 is CASSPRTGASYEQYF. The CDR3 DNA sequence: TGCGCCAGCAGCCCAAGGACAGGGGCCTCCTACGAGCAGTACTTC. The chain has TRBV5-1 and TRBJ2-7, with 9 positions matching TRBD1. This CDR3 comprises 15 residues. Trimming at V came to 4 bases and at J to 0 bases, leaving 5 bases not matched to a gene. Germline V gene sequence: CDR1 SGHRS, CDR2 YFSETQ.

The chain combines TRBV10-3 with TRBJ1-4; TRBD1 matches 7 bases. The germline V gene has CDR1 ENHRY and CDR2 SYGVKD. The CDR3 spans 14 residues. Trimming removed 4 bases from V and 8 bases from J; junction bases left unmatched: 7. DNA for the CDR3: TGTGCCATCAGTGCAGCCGGGACAGCAGAAAAACTGTTTTTT. Protein sequence: CAISAAGTAEKLFF.

This chain joins TRBV13 and TRBJ2-1, with 7 bases that match TRBD2. In germline, CDR1 is PRHDT, CDR2 FYEKMQ (reference sequence). The CDR3 spans 15 residues. Trimming cost V 5 bases and J 5 bases; bases outside gene matches: 9. The CDR3 loop reads CASSLPSGIHNEQFF. The CDR3 coding sequence is TGTGCCAGCAGCCTTCCTAGCGGCATACACAATGAGCAGTTCTTC.

This sequence joins TRBV6-6 and TRBJ1-1, with 7 bases lining up with TRBD1. Looked up from germline, CDR1 is MNHNY and CDR2 is SVGAGI (reference sequence). Losses at the gene ends were 6 bases for V and 2 bases for J; bases not matched to a gene: 9. The CDR3 runs 15 residues. The CDR3 sequence: CASSRSGTANTEAFF. The CDR3 DNA reads TGTGCCAGCAGCCGTAGTGGGACAGCCAACACTGAAGCTTTCTTT.

The J gene is TRBJ1-1, the V gene TRBV7-9, with D possibly matching TRBD1 (5 bases). Trimming took 5 bases from V and 1 from J, leaving 11 bases between them. The CDR3 has 14 residues. Germline V CDR1 and CDR2: SEHNR, FQNEAQ (reference sequence). The DNA of the CDR3 is TGTGCCAGCAGCGTATTACAGGCGAACACTGAAGCTTTCTTT. This encodes CASSVLQANTEAFF.

The chain carries TRBV4-1 and TRBJ2-7; a weak D match, TRBD2 (6 bases). Looked up from germline, CDR1 is MGHRA and CDR2 is YSYEKL. V was pared by 1 base and J by 2 bases, with 9 bases between. CDR3 length equals 14 residues. CDR3 DNA sequence: TGCGCCAGCAGCCAAGCGGAGGGACCCTACGAGCAGTACTTC. Its protein is CASSQAEGPYEQYF.

V and J are TRBV7-2 and TRBJ1-2; the match to TRBD1 covers 8 bases. The trim removed 5 bases at V and 4 bases at J, leaving 9 bases unmatched. This CDR3 has 15 residues. Per germline, CDR1 SGHTA and CDR2 FQGNSA. CDR3 sequence reads: CASSPGQGGGYGYTF. The CDR3 coding sequence is TGTGCCAGCAGCCCCGGACAGGGAGGGGGCTATGGCTACACCTTC.